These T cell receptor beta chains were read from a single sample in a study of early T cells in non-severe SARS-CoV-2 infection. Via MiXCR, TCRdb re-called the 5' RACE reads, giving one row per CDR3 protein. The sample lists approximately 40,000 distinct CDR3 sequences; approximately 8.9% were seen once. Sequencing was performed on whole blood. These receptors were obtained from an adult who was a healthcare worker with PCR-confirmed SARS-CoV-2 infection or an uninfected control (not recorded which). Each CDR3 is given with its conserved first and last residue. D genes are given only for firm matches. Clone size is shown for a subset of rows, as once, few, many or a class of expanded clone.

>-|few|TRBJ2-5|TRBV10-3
TGTGCCATCACGGGGTCCCACGGGGAGACCCAGTACTTC
CAITGSHGETQYF
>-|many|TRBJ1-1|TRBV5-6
TGTGCCAGCAGCTTGACCGGGGAGTCTCCCATGAACACTGAAGCTTTCTTT
CASSLTGESPMNTEAFF
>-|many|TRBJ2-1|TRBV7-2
TGTGCCAGCAGCTTAGTACACTCCTTCTATGATGAGCAGTTCTTC
CASSLVHSFYDEQFF
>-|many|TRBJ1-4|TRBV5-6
TGTGCCAGCAAAATCGTCGCAAAACTGTTTTTT
CASKIVAKLFF
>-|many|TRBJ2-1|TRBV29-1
TGCAGCGTCGTAGACAGGAGCTCCTACAATGAGCAGTTCTTC
CSVVDRSSYNEQFF
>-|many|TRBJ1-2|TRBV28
TGTGCCAGCACCGTCGCGAACAGAAAACTTTCTTATGGCTACACCTTC
CASTVANRKLSYGYTF
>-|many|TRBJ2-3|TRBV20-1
TGCAGTGCTAGTAGGCCCACAAGAATAAGCCTGTCCCACTTCACAGATACGCAGTATTTT
CSASRPTRISLSHFTDTQYF
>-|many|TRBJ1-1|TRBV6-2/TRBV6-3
TGTGCCAGCAGCCCCCCCGGAGCGCCTGAAGCTTTCTTT
CASSPPGAPEAFF
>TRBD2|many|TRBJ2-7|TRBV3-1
TGTGCCAGCAGCAAGTCCGGGACTAGCGGGGGGATGGCTGAGTACGAGCAGTACTTC
CASSKSGTSGGMAEYEQYF
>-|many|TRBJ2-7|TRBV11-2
TGTGCCAGCAGCTTAGGACTTTCGTCTGCCTACGAGCAGTACTTC
CASSLGLSSAYEQYF
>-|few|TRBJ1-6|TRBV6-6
TGTGCCAGCAGCCTCCGAGGGACCTATAATTCACCCCTCCACTTT
CASSLRGTYNSPLHF
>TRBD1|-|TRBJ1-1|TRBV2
TGTGCCAGCAGGAGACAGGGCTCGAACACTGAAGCTTTCTTT
CASRRQGSNTEAFF
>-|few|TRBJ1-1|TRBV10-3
TGTGCCACTCATGCGGGGGACACTGAAGCTTTCTTT
CATHAGDTEAFF
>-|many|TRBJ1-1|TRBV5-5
TGTGCCAGCAGCCCATTTGGACAGCTGAACACTGAAGCTTTCTTT
CASSPFGQLNTEAFF
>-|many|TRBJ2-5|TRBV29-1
TGCAGCGTTGAACCGCGGGCAGCGGAGACCCAGTACTTC
CSVEPRAAETQYF
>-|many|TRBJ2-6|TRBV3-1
TGTGCCAGCAGCCCTCTACCGGACTCTGGGGCCAACGTCCTGACTTTC
CASSPLPDSGANVLTF
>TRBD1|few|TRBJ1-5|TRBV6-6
TGTGCCAGCAGCCCAGGGGGAAGTGGTCAGCCCCAGCATTTT
CASSPGGSGQPQHF
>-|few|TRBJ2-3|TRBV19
TGTGCCAGTACGGGCGGGATGAGCACAGATACGCAGTATTTT
CASTGGMSTDTQYF
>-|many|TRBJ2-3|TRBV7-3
TGTGCCAGCAGCTTAGGGGGGCTCGCAGATACGCAGTATTTT
CASSLGGLADTQYF
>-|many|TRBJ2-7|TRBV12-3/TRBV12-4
TGTGCCAGCAGTTTGGCCTACCCGTACGAGCAGTACTTC
CASSLAYPYEQYF
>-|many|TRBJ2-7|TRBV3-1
TGTGCCAGCAGCCAAGGCTTCCTGGGCGGGACAGAAATCTTC
CASSQGFLGGTEIF
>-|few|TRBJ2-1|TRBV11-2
TGTGCCACCAAACCAGGGGGAGGGTTACTTAATGAGCAGTTCTTC
CATKPGGGLLNEQFF
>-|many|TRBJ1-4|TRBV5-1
TGCGCCAGCAGCCCGACTGGACGGACCCGAACTAATGAAAAACTGTTTTTT
CASSPTGRTRTNEKLFF
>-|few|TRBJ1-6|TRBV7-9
TGTGCCAGCAGCTTAGAGGGAGGGAATAATTCACCCCTCCACTTT
CASSLEGGNNSPLHF
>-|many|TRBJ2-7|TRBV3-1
TGTGCCAGCAGCCAAGGAGGGCTTAGGTCCTACGAGCAGTACTTC
CASSQGGLRSYEQYF
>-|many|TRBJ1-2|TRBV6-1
TGTGCCAGCAGAGCCCCTGCCTATGGCTACACCTTC
CASRAPAYGYTF
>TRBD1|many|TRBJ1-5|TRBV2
TGTGCCAGCAGTCCGGGACAGGTCTATAGCAATCAGCCCCAGCATTTT
CASSPGQVYSNQPQHF
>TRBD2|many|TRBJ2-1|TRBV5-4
TGTGCCAGCAGCCCCACCGGGACTAACTACAATGAGCAGTTCTTC
CASSPTGTNYNEQFF
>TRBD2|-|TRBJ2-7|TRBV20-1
TGCAGTGCTAGAGATCCCCCGGGGAGGGAGGGCGAGCAGTACTTC
CSARDPPGREGEQYF
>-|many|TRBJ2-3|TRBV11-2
TGTGCCAGCAGCTTGCGGCAGTTCACAGATACGCAGTATTTT
CASSLRQFTDTQYF
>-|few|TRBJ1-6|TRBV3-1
TGTGCCAGCAGCCAAGATAAAGGCACACCCCTCCACTTT
CASSQDKGTPLHF
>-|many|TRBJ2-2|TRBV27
TGTGCCAGCAGTTTCCAGGGCGTCAACACCGGGGAGCTGTTTTTT
CASSFQGVNTGELFF
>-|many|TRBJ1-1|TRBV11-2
TGTGCCAGCAGCTATAAATGGCAGAACACTGAAGCTTTCTTT
CASSYKWQNTEAFF
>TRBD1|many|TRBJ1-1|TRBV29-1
TGCAGCGTTGTGCCCAGGGGGCAGGCCACTGAAGCTTTCTTT
CSVVPRGQATEAFF
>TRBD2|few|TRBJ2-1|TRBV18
TGTGCCAGCTCACCAACTAGCGGGGGTTATGAGCAGTTCTTC
CASSPTSGGYEQFF
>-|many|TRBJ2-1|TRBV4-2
TGTGCCAGCAGCCAAGGGAGGAGGACGGTAAACAATGAGCAGTTCTTC
CASSQGRRTVNNEQFF
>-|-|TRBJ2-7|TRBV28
TGTGCCAGCATACCCCCAGGGGGGGACGAGCAGTACTTC
CASIPPGGDEQYF
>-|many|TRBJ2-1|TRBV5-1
TGCGCCAGCAGCTTGGGAGGGACCAGGGGTAGTGAGCAGTTCTTC
CASSLGGTRGSEQFF
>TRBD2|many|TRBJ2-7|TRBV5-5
TGTGCCAGCAGGCCCCAGGGACTAGCGGCGGACGAGCAGTACTTC
CASRPQGLAADEQYF